This TCR beta chain emerged from a study of human T cells and chemical hapten exposure. The CDR3 is 13 residues long. The germline gives CDR1 SQVTM, CDR2 ANQGSEA. V was cut by 4 bases and J by 8 bases, with 14 bases left in between. Time point reported: healthy volunteer bleed at 6 weeks. Someone pulled total RNA out of unfractionated whole blood. This clonotype was seen many times. TCRdb re-called the RACE reads through MiXCR, storing one row per CDR3 protein. The sample has about 77,000 distinct CDR3 sequences, about 9.2% seen once; the top ten hold about 1.7%. Sequencing was performed on whole blood. The receptor comes from a female donor in good health. Some clones in this sample may be carry-over from other donors' samples. The chain uses TRBV29-1 and TRBJ1-4; D is uncertain. CDR3 in DNA: TGCAGCGTTGGCGGCGCCGTGAGAGAAAAACTGTTTTTT. This gives the protein CSVGGAVREKLFF.